Sequencing of this T cell receptor (beta chain) was carried out in a study of shared T cell receptors in the human thymus. V lost 4 bases, J lost 6 bases, and 13 bases lay in between. Germline CDR1 is SQVTM and CDR2 is ANQGSEA. This CDR3 comprises 13 residues. TCRdb's table, derived via immunoSEQ multiplex PCR, lists solely in-frame clones and lacks some. The sample contains some 720,000 clones, around 89% of which appear only once. These records were also assigned to another study, of human thymus T cells. That paper adds: Thymus specimens were resections from corrective heart surgery. Across thymic and blood repertoires, the usage of V and J genes appeared to be biased. Related research has reported that thymic repertoires overlap highly among unrelated individuals.

The sequence was obtained from a boy under three years old with a congenital heart defect. Sequenced material: thymocytes. The chain employs TRBV29-1 and TRBJ2-1; TRBD2 is a possible D gene (5 bases). The CDR3 DNA follows: TGCAGCGTTGCTGTCAGCGGCTTCAATGAGCAGTTCTTC. As protein: CSVAVSGFNEQFF.